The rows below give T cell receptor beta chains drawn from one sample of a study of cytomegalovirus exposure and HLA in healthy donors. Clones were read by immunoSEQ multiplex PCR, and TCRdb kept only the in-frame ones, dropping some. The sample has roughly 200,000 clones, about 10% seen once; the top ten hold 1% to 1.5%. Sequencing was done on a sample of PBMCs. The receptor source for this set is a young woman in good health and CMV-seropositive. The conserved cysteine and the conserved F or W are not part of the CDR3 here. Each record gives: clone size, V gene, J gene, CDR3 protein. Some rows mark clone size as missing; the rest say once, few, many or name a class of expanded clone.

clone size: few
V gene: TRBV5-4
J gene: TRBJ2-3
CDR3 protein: ASSYGGGLTDTQY

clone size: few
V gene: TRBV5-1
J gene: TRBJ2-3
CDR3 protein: ASSLLGGETQY

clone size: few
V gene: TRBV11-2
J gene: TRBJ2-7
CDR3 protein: ASSLDNASGRGEQY

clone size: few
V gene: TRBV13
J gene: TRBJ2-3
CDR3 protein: ASSLAASGGTDTQY

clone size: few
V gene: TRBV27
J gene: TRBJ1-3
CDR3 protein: ASRPGPGYQGNTIY

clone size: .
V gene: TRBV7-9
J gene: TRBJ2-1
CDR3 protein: ASSLRGEQF

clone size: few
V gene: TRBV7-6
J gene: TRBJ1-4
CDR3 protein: ASSQDIGEKLF

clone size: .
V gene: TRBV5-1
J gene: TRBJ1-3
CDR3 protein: ASSPGRSGTIY

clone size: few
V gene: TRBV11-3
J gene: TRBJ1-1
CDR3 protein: ASSLRGNTEAF

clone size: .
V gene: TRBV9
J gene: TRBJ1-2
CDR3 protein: ASSANPRQNEIANYGYT

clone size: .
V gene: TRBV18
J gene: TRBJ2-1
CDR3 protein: ASSPAGVKGEQF

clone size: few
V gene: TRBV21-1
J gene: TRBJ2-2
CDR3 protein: ASSPPPKAGTGELF

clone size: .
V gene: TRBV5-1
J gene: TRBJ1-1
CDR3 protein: ASSLAAGGTEAF

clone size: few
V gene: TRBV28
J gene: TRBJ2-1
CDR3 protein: ASRPFHKPYNEQF

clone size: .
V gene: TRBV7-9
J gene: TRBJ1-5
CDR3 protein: ASSSGQGERVGNQPQH

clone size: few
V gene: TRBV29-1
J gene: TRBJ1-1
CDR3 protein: SVETGQGETEAF

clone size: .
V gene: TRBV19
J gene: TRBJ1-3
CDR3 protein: ASKKGTGDGNTIY

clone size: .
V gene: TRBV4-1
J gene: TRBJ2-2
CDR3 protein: ASSPLNTGELF

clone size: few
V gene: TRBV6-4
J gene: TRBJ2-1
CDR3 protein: ASSAEIGGMEQF

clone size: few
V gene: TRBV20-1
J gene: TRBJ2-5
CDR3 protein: SMGHMETQY

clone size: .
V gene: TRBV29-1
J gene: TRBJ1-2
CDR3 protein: SVEDRGYGYT

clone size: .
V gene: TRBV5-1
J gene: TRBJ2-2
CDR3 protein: ASRGGRLNTGELF

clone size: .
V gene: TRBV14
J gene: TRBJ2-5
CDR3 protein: ASSERLAWETQY

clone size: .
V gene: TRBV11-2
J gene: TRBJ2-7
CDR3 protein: ASSLRRVAGTFYEQY

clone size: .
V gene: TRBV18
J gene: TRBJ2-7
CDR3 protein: ASSPTGGYEQY

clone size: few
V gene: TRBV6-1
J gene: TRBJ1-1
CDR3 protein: ASSPGQGHTEAF

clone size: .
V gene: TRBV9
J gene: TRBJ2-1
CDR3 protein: ASSVGGGVVDEQF

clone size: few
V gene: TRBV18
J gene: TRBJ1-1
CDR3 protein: ASSPGRNLRQGTNTEAF

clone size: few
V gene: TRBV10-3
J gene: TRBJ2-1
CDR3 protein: AISESAGGGYNEQF

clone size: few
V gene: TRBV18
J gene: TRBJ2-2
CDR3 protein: ASSPGGTGGPGELF

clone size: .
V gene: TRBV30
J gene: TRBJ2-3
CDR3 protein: ATGSLRDTQY

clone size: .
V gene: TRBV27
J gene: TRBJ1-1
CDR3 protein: ASSPLTGGEHEAF